Below are 27 T cell receptor beta chains sequenced from a single sample in a study of shared clonotypes between healthy human individuals. Selected positively for CCR7 and CD45RO-negative, naive CD8 cells excluded terminally differentiated effector memory CD45RA+ cells. The repertoire was sequenced with immunoSEQ multiplex PCR; TCRdb's copy has only in-frame clones and lacks some. Here the sample spans 800,000 to 950,000 clones, about 96% being singletons. Specimen: naive CD8+ T cells sorted from blood. Every receptor here comes from a man aged 25 to 45 in good health.

The V gene is TRBV27, the J gene TRBJ2-7; TRBD1 aligns across 7 bases. After removal of 4 bases from V and 4 bases from J, the junction contained 10 bases not matched to a gene. Germline CDR1 reads MNHEY; CDR2 reads SMNVEV (reference sequence). The CDR3 is made up of 15 amino acids. The CDR3 sequence is CASSSTGTESYEQYF. The CDR3 nucleotides are TGTGCCAGCAGTTCCACCGGGACAGAAAGTTACGAGCAGTACTTC.

As for this clone: At one end, the junction sequence differs from germline, possibly due to a read error. CDR3 sequence (DNA): TGTGCTAGCAGCTTAGGAACTTACAATGAGCAGTTCTTC. This encodes CASSLGTYNEQFF. The chain combines TRBV7-7 with TRBJ2-1; D is unclear. The CDR3 runs to 13 residues. Germline CDR1 and CDR2: SSHAT and FNYEAQ (reference sequence).

The V and J genes are TRBV11-2 and TRBJ2-5; D remains ambiguous. CDR1 is SGHAT, CDR2 FQNNGV, per germline. This CDR3 contains 15 residues. The V end was cut by 7 bases, the J end by 5 bases, with 20 bases between. The CDR3 is CASNDDIRRMETQYF. CDR3 sequence (DNA): TGTGCCAGCAACGATGATATACGGAGAATGGAGACCCAGTACTTC.

This clone has only one observation. The rearrangement links TRBV15 to TRBJ2-7; TRBD1 agrees at 11 bases. This CDR3 region has 15 residues. The trim removed 5 bases at V and 1 base at J, leaving 4 bases unmatched. Germline V gene lookup returns CDR1 LNHNV and CDR2 YYDKDF (reference sequence). The chain's CDR3 is CATSSDRGRSYEQYF. As DNA, the CDR3 is TGTGCCACCAGCTCGGACAGGGGGCGTTCCTACGAGCAGTACTTC.

The gene calls are TRBV7-3 and TRBJ2-3; no reliable D call. The ends were cut back, 0 bases at V and 6 bases at J, with 7 bases in the middle. The CDR3 has 13 residues. Germline values: CDR1 SGHTA, CDR2 FQGTGA. The CDR3 DNA sequence: TGTGCCAGCAGCTTAACCGCACCTGATACGCAGTATTTT. Encoded protein: CASSLTAPDTQYF.

V gene TRBV7-9 combines with J gene TRBJ2-1; TRBD1 matches at 8 bases. The CDR3 length is 15 residues. Germline CDR1 SEHNR, CDR2 FQNEAQ (reference sequence). Germline trimming cut 2 bases from V and 2 bases from J; bases unmatched to any gene: 2. The CDR3 here is CASSLNRGTYNEQFF. The DNA of the CDR3 is TGTGCCAGCAGCTTAAACAGGGGGACCTACAATGAGCAGTTCTTC.

The chain links TRBV2 to TRBJ2-1; tentatively, D is TRBD1 (5 bases). V lost 9 bases and J lost 15, with 18 bases in between. CDR1 and CDR2 (germline): SNHLY, FYNNEI. CDR3 length: 11 residues. The CDR3 sequence: CASQDTKVLFF. The CDR3 DNA sequence: TGTGCCAGTCAGGACACCAAGGTCCTGTTCTTC.

The chain uses TRBV25-1 and TRBJ2-5; D perhaps matches TRBD1 (6 bases). Germline V CDR1 and CDR2: MGHDK, SYGVNS. CDR3 length equals 15 residues. Trimming took 2 bases from V and 1 from J, leaving 11 bases between them. CDR3 amino acids: CASSEGTRSQETQYF. DNA for the CDR3: TGTGCCAGCAGTGAAGGGACACGCTCCCAAGAGACCCAGTACTTC.

Only a few counts were recorded for this clone. The CDR3 bases are TGTGCCAGCAGCAAGGGACAGGGCCACAATGAGCAGTTCTTC. Its translation: CASSKGQGHNEQFF. The J gene is TRBJ2-1, the V gene TRBV11-2; 9 bases are a match to TRBD1. This CDR3 comprises 14 residues. The V gene's germline CDR1 is SGHAT and CDR2 FQNNGV. With 5 bases clipped from V and 5 bases from J, the junction kept 4 bases outside the gene matches.

The chain employs TRBV7-9 and TRBJ2-5; 7 nucleotides match TRBD2. The junction had 9 bases not matched to a gene; V was cut back by 4 bases and J by 1 base. Germline-derived CDR1 and CDR2 are SEHNR and FQNEAQ (reference sequence). The CDR3 totals 16 residues. Written as DNA, the CDR3 is TGTGCCAGCAGCTCCCTACGGGACTACCTCCAAGAGACCCAGTACTTC. Protein product: CASSSLRDYLQETQYF.

This chain uses TRBV27 with TRBJ2-7; 14 bases fit TRBD2. The V gene end was trimmed by 5 bases and the J gene end by 4 bases; junction bases not matched to a gene: 4. This CDR3 has 15 amino acids. CDR1 is MNHEY and CDR2 is SMNVEV in the germline V gene (reference sequence). CDR3 in DNA: TGTGCCAGCAGTGCGGGACTAGCGGGAGAGTACGAGCAGTACTTC. Its translation is CASSAGLAGEYEQYF.

V and J are TRBV7-9 and TRBJ1-2; D ambiguous. Germline loops: CDR1 SEHNR, CDR2 FQNEAQ (reference sequence). Deletions cut 7 bases from V and 4 bases from J, with 16 bases between. The CDR3 is 14 residues long. In nucleotides, the CDR3 is TGTGCCAGCACCCCGGTGGTTCCTCGCTATGGCTACACCTTC. Translation gives CASTPVVPRYGYTF.

As concerns this clone: The same CDR3 arises from other DNA sequences in this sample as well. The chain links TRBV10-2 to TRBJ2-1, with D uncertain. Between the trimmed V and J ends, which lost 0 bases and 4 bases, there was a span of 7 bases. This CDR3 has 14 residues. CDR1 is WSHSY, CDR2 SAAADI, per germline. CDR3 amino acids: CASSESLGYNEQFF. The CDR3 DNA reads TGCGCCAGCAGTGAGTCGCTGGGGTACAATGAGCAGTTCTTC.

The DNA for the CDR3 is TGTGCCAGCACCCTAGGACCCTCGAACACCGGGGAGCTGTTTTTT. Amino acids: CASTLGPSNTGELFF. The rearrangement uses TRBV6-5 and TRBJ2-2; D remains unclear. The V end was cut by 7 bases, the J end by 0 bases, with 12 bases between. The CDR3 has 15 residues. Germline values: CDR1 MNHEY, CDR2 SVGAGI.

The chain combines TRBV7-9 with TRBJ2-7; 11 bases are shared with TRBD2. Trimming cost V 5 bases and J 6 bases; bases outside gene matches: 6. Germline loops: CDR1 SEHNR, CDR2 FQNEAQ (reference sequence). This CDR3 contains 14 residues. The CDR3 DNA is TGTGCCAGCAGCACCCTAGCGGGGGGCGTCGAGCAGTACTTC. This codes for CASSTLAGGVEQYF.

The chain uses TRBV7-9 and TRBJ2-7; TRBD2 matches at 9 bases. Germline CDR1 is SEHNR and CDR2 is FQNEAQ (reference sequence). J gave up 3 bases and V 5 bases, and 14 bases lay outside the gene matches. This CDR3 is built from 17 residues. CDR3 in DNA: TGTGCCAGCAGCCCACCCGGGGCGGGAGGGGTGCGCTACGAGCAGTACTTC. This codes for CASSPPGAGGVRYEQYF.

Note on this clone: The CDR3 does not end in the conserved phenylalanine or tryptophan, so this is likely a read error. The chain carries TRBV14 and TRBJ1-2; D gene unclear. The DNA end lines up better with TRBJ2-1; the J call may be wrong. Germline CDR1 SGHDN, CDR2 FVKESK. This CDR3 has 9 amino acids. CDR3 nucleotide sequence: TGTGCCAGCAGCCATAGACAGTTCCTC. It yields the protein CASSHRQFL.

The gene calls are TRBV25-1 and TRBJ2-1; D gene ambiguous. Trimming removed 4 bases from V and 0 bases from J, with 16 bases in between. This CDR3 comprises 17 residues. The germline V gene has CDR1 MGHDK and CDR2 SYGVNS. The CDR3 reads CASSGGAQSSSYNEQFF. CDR3 DNA sequence: TGTGCCAGCAGTGGGGGTGCACAGTCTAGCTCCTACAATGAGCAGTTCTTC.

The rearrangement joins TRBV2 to TRBJ2-3; D possibly matches TRBD1 or TRBD2 (5 bases each). Germline assignment: CDR1 SNHLY and CDR2 FYNNEI. The length of the CDR3 is 15 residues. Trimming left V 3 bases short and J 5 bases short, with 15 bases between. CDR3 DNA: TGTGCCAGCAGTGACCGATACTCGGGGCGAGATACGCAGTATTTT. The encoded protein is CASSDRYSGRDTQYF.

The chain employs TRBV19 and TRBJ2-1; no firm D call. The ends were cut back, 5 bases at V and 0 bases at J, with 8 bases in the middle. Germline V lookup: CDR1 LNHDA, CDR2 SQIVND (reference sequence). The CDR3 spans 14 residues. CDR3 nucleotide sequence: TGTGCCAGTAGTTTCCGGAGCTCCTACAATGAGCAGTTCTTC. It translates to CASSFRSSYNEQFF.

V and J are TRBV28 and TRBJ2-3; D is unclear. In germline, CDR1 is MDHEN, CDR2 SYDVKM. The CDR3 loop spans 13 amino acids. With 7 bases removed from V and 10 bases from J, the gap between germline ends came to 18 bases. The CDR3 reads CASKTLGSGPQYF. In nucleotides, the CDR3 is TGTGCCAGCAAAACCTTGGGGTCTGGTCCGCAGTATTTT.

This clone appeared a single time. The CDR3 is CASSKGGPYEQYF. The CDR3 DNA is TGTGCCAGTAGTAAGGGGGGGCCCTACGAGCAGTACTTC. The chain links TRBV19 to TRBJ2-7, with D possibly being TRBD2 (7 bases). This CDR3 spans 13 amino acids. V was pared by 4 bases and J by 2 bases, with 9 bases between. CDR1 and CDR2 from the germline V gene are LNHDA and SQIVND (reference sequence).

The chain employs TRBV5-8 and TRBJ2-1, with D maybe TRBD2 (5 bases). From germline, CDR1 is SGHTS and CDR2 YDEGEE. The ends were cut back, 0 bases at V and 4 bases at J, with 11 bases in the middle. The CDR3 length is 15 residues. The CDR3 is CASSLASHGYNEQFF. CDR3 nucleotide sequence: TGTGCCAGCAGCTTGGCTAGCCACGGGTACAATGAGCAGTTCTTC.

The chain employs TRBV7-8 and TRBJ2-7, with 10 nucleotides matching TRBD2. CDR3 length equals 15 residues. The V segment lost 4 bases and the J segment 3 bases; nucleotides outside the gene matches: 6. Germline CDR1 SGHVS, CDR2 FQNEAQ. The CDR3, as DNA: TGTGCCAGCAGCTCCCCGCCTAGCGGGAGCTACGAGCAGTACTTC. Its protein is CASSSPPSGSYEQYF.

In its sample, this clone was seen once. V is TRBV28 and J is TRBJ1-1; D may be TRBD1 (6 bases). Trimming stripped 6 bases from V and 1 base from J, with 15 bases between. This CDR3 is 15 amino acids long. Germline V CDR1 and CDR2: MDHEN, SYDVKM. Here the CDR3 DNA reads TGTGCCAGCAGCCCAGGGGTTCTCGCGAACACTGAAGCTTTCTTT. Its protein product is CASSPGVLANTEAFF.

V and J are TRBV10-3 and TRBJ1-2; perhaps TRBD1 as D (5 bases). Deletions cut 6 bases from V and 3 bases from J, with 11 bases between. From germline, CDR1 is ENHRY and CDR2 SYGVKD. The CDR3 loop spans 13 amino acids. The CDR3 protein is CAIRDGTDYGYTF. The CDR3, as DNA: TGTGCCATCAGAGACGGGACGGACTATGGCTACACCTTC.

V and J are TRBV9 and TRBJ2-3; 9 nucleotides match TRBD2. Trimming at V came to 3 bases and at J to 4 bases, leaving 9 bases not matched to a gene. The germline gives CDR1 SGDLS, CDR2 YYNGEE. CDR3 length: 16 amino acids. The CDR3 DNA is TGTGCCAGCAGCGGCCGGTTGCGGGAGGGATCAGATACGCAGTATTTT. Amino acids: CASSGRLREGSDTQYF.